This TCR beta chain was sequenced during a study of T cell repertoires in aging, cancer and after chemotherapy. This CDR3 is 12 amino acids long. From germline, CDR1 is SGHNT and CDR2 YYREEE (reference sequence). Rearranged V-D-J TRB sequences were amplified with a mixed TRB-A/B primer pool. In TCRdb, the multiplex PCR reads were re-called with MiXCR into one record per CDR3 protein. The sample comprises 1,200 to 1,500 distinct CDR3 sequences, about 24% of which are singletons, and about 11% rests with the top ten. Amplification of TCR beta used genomic DNA extracted from peripheral blood. Study outcomes and limitations: Across the chemotherapy interval, each cancer cohort showed higher median generation probability, suggesting thymic rebound. Immunological memory after chemotherapy cannot be judged from the repertoire data.

This clonotype was seen a few times. Its antigen remains unidentified. The sample consisted of blood. V usage is TRBV5-4 and J usage is TRBJ2-7; D is undetermined. This sequence originates from a human donor in good health. The DNA for the CDR3 is TGTGCTTATCAGATAAACCCCTACGAGCAGTACTTC. Translated: CAYQINPYEQYF.